The subject of this entry is one T cell receptor (beta chain). This sample was included in a study of shared clonotypes between healthy human individuals. Only in-frame clones appear in the TCRdb table, and some are missing; sequencing was by immunoSEQ multiplex PCR. The sample lists more than 2,000,000 clones, 85% to 95% seen once, with 0.39% in the top ten. The sample was naive CD4+ T cells from PBMCs. The subset denotes: CD45RA+ positively selected. This receptor was taken from a man aged 18 to 29 in good health. Some clones in this sample may be carry-over from other donors' samples.

As DNA, the CDR3 is TGCGCCAGCAGCCCCGACTCCCAAGAGACCCAGTACTTC. It translates to CASSPDSQETQYF. The chain combines TRBV4-3 with TRBJ2-5; D ambiguous. CDR1 is LGHNA and CDR2 is YSLEER in the germline V gene. V was pared by 4 bases and J by 1 base, with 7 bases between. CDR3 length: 13 amino acids.